One sample yielded the 31 T cell receptor beta chains listed below, sequenced in a study of CD8 T cells in ankylosing spondylitis. Study-wide results and limits: The study identified a TCR beta motif of fewer than 10 highly homologous variants that appeared characteristic of ankylosing spondylitis blood.

Antigens for these TCRs are unknown. TCRdb fed the 5' RACE reads into MiXCR, producing one record per CDR3 protein. The table shows a few hundred thousand distinct CDR3 sequences, with approximately 8.2% occurring only once. Sequences were obtained from blood, either unsorted or a sorted T cell fraction (not recorded which). These receptors originate from a male donor with ankylosing spondylitis.

V is TRBV5-1 and J is TRBJ2-4, with TRBD2 identical over 8 bases. The CDR3 is 15 amino acids. From germline, CDR1 is SGHRS and CDR2 YFSETQ. The V and J ends lost 0 bases and 5 bases, in that order; junction bases with no gene match: 4. CDR3 residues: CASSLAGGSENIQYF. In nucleotides, the CDR3 is TGCGCCAGCAGCTTGGCGGGGGGGAGTGAAAACATTCAGTACTTC.

This clonotype has more than one count but fewer than ten. This chain links TRBV27 with TRBJ2-1; 8 nucleotides align to TRBD2. J gave up 6 bases and V 3 bases, and 4 bases lay outside the gene matches. In germline, CDR1 is MNHEY, CDR2 SMNVEV (reference sequence). There are 14 residues in the CDR3. The CDR3 loop is CASSFGRASNEQFF. The CDR3 DNA sequence: TGTGCCAGCAGTTTCGGGAGGGCGTCCAATGAGCAGTTCTTC.

The chain links TRBV4-3 to TRBJ2-7; TRBD1 matches 9 bases. The J segment lost 1 base and the V segment lost 0 bases, leaving 4 bases of the junction unmatched. Germline assignment: CDR1 LGHNA and CDR2 YSLEER. This CDR3 has 16 amino acids. CDR3 region: CASSQDYRGLSYEQYF. The CDR3 region has the DNA TGCGCCAGCAGCCAAGATTACAGGGGGCTTTCCTACGAGCAGTACTTC.

This chain links TRBV4-1 with TRBJ2-3; D may be TRBD1 or TRBD2 (6 bases each). The ends were cut back, 1 base at V and 1 base at J, with 18 bases in the middle. Germline V gene data show CDR1 as MGHRA and CDR2 as YSYEKL. The CDR3 is made up of 18 amino acids. In nucleotides, the CDR3 is TGCGCCAGCAGCCAAGGTACTAGGGGGGTTCCAGGCACAGATACGCAGTATTTT. Its protein product is CASSQGTRGVPGTDTQYF.

The chain carries TRBV20-1 and TRBJ2-3; 14 positions match TRBD2. The CDR3 is 17 residues long. The trim removed 5 bases at V and 3 bases at J, leaving 10 bases unmatched. CDR1 DFQATT and CDR2 SNEGSKA come from the germline V gene (reference sequence). CDR3 nucleotide sequence: TGCAGTGCTCCTCCGGGACTAGCGGGAGATCTTACAGATACGCAGTATTTT. Translating gives CSAPPGLAGDLTDTQYF.

This clonotype was observed a few times. The chain has TRBV6-1 and TRBJ2-5, with TRBD1 as a possible D gene (5 bases). The germline V and J ends were trimmed by 6 bases and 6 bases, with 14 bases remaining between them. Germline CDR1 and CDR2: MNHNS and SASEGT. The CDR3 runs to 13 residues. CDR3 residues: CASSPAGRQTQYF. CDR3 DNA: TGTGCCAGCAGCCCAGCAGGGCGGCAGACCCAGTACTTC.

This clonotype has only a few counts. The chain uses TRBV5-1 and TRBJ1-1, with no clear D. V was trimmed by 1 base and J by 1 base, leaving 11 bases between them. Germline V gene data show CDR1 as SGHRS and CDR2 as YFSETQ. The CDR3 is 15 residues long. CDR3 in amino acids: CASSLIRQRNTEAFF. CDR3 DNA: TGCGCCAGCAGCTTGATCCGGCAGAGGAACACTGAAGCTTTCTTT. The whole variable domain, remainder taken from reference TRBV5-1 and TRBJ1-1, is KAGVTQTPRYLIKTRGQQVTLSCSPISGHRSVSWYQQTPGQGLQFLFEYFSETQRNKGNFPGRFSGRQFSNSRSEMNVSTLELGDSALYLCASSLIRQRNTEAFFGQGTRLTVV.

This chain links TRBV4-1 with TRBJ2-6; a weak D match, TRBD1 (7 bases). The germline V gene has CDR1 MGHRA and CDR2 YSYEKL. V was trimmed by 4 bases and J by 4 bases, leaving 20 bases between them. The CDR3 runs 18 residues. The chain's CDR3 is CASSRPTGTSRGANVLTF. CDR3 in DNA: TGCGCCAGCAGCCGACCGACAGGGACTTCAAGGGGGGCCAACGTCCTGACTTTC.

The chain recombines TRBV6-1 with TRBJ2-7, with D tentatively TRBD2 (6 bases). The germline gives CDR1 MNHNS, CDR2 SASEGT. Trimming cost V 6 bases and J 4 bases, with 19 bases left between them. This CDR3 has 15 amino acids. The CDR3 DNA follows: TGTGCCAGCAGCTCAGTGGGGGAGCGGGTGTACGAGCAGTACTTC. Encoded protein: CASSSVGERVYEQYF.

The chain recombines TRBV7-2 with TRBJ2-1; D unresolved. Germline loops: CDR1 SGHTA, CDR2 FQGNSA. The CDR3 length is 15 residues. The germline V and J ends were trimmed by 1 base and 0 bases, with 7 bases remaining between them. CDR3 DNA: TGTGCCAGCAGCTTAGGTAGACACTCCTACAATGAGCAGTTCTTC. Encoded protein: CASSLGRHSYNEQFF.

This clonotype appeared many times. V and J are TRBV7-9 and TRBJ2-7; the D is unclear. The CDR3 sequence is 12 residues long. CDR1 SEHNR and CDR2 FQNEAQ come from the germline V gene (reference sequence). Trimming cost V 2 bases and J 0 bases, with 2 bases left between them. The CDR3 bases are TGTGCCAGCAGCTTATCCTCCTACGAGCAGTACTTC. Amino acid sequence: CASSLSSYEQYF.

In its sample, this clonotype was seen a few times. The chain couples TRBV29-1 to TRBJ2-2; D possibly corresponds to TRBD1 (5 bases). Germline assignment: CDR1 SQVTM and CDR2 ANQGSEA. This CDR3 comprises 13 residues. With 8 bases removed from V and 5 bases from J, the gap between germline ends came to 15 bases. The CDR3 loop reads CSTRVHETGELFF. Here the CDR3 DNA reads TGCAGCACCAGGGTACATGAGACCGGGGAGCTGTTTTTT.

This clonotype occurred a few times. The genes are TRBV5-1 and TRBJ1-2; 7 nucleotides agree with TRBD1. Per germline, CDR1 SGHRS and CDR2 YFSETQ. This CDR3 spans 13 amino acids. V shed 4 bases and J 8 bases; nucleotides not matched to a gene: 8. The CDR3 region is CASSLGQPEGYTF. CDR3 DNA sequence: TGCGCCAGCAGCCTGGGACAGCCCGAGGGCTACACCTTC. Filled out from reference TRBV5-1 and TRBJ1-2, the complete variable domain reads KAGVTQTPRYLIKTRGQQVTLSCSPISGHRSVSWYQQTPGQGLQFLFEYFSETQRNKGNFPGRFSGRQFSNSRSEMNVSTLELGDSALYLCASSLGQPEGYTFGSGTRLTVV.

The CDR3 spells CASKPRTGDDYGYTF. CDR3 coding DNA: TGTGCCAGCAAGCCCCGGACAGGGGATGACTATGGCTACACCTTC. The chain joins TRBV27 to TRBJ1-2; 9 nucleotides line up with TRBD1. There are 15 residues in the CDR3. V shed 7 bases and J 3 bases; nucleotides not matched to a gene: 9. Germline V lookup: CDR1 MNHEY, CDR2 SMNVEV (reference sequence).

This clonotype came up a few times. V and J are TRBV3-1 and TRBJ2-7; D is unresolved. Germline-derived CDR1 and CDR2 are LGHDT and YNNKEL (reference sequence). V lost 2 bases and J lost 3, with 8 bases in between. The CDR3 is 13 amino acids. The DNA of the CDR3 is TGTGCCAGCAGCCAATCTTGGGGCTACGAGCAGTACTTC. This sequence encodes CASSQSWGYEQYF.

This clonotype turned up a few times. The rearrangement links TRBV28 to TRBJ2-1; tentatively, D is TRBD2 (5 bases). Germline V gene data show CDR1 as MDHEN and CDR2 as SYDVKM. The CDR3 is made up of 17 amino acids. The V gene lost 5 bases and the J gene lost 4 bases, with 21 bases spanning the gap. CDR3 in DNA: TGTGCCAGCAGTGCTGTCCGGAGGCTCCGTTTATACAATGAGCAGTTCTTC. Translating it yields CASSAVRRLRLYNEQFF.

Ten or more counts support this clonotype. The J gene is TRBJ2-5, the V gene TRBV7-9; tentatively, D is TRBD2 (5 bases). Germline V gene data show CDR1 as SEHNR and CDR2 as FQNEAQ (reference sequence). CDR3 length equals 14 residues. The V end was cut by 5 bases, the J end by 4 bases, with 14 bases between. The CDR3 nucleotides read TGTGCCAGCAGCCCCGGAAGGGCGGGAGAGACCCAGTACTTC. This translates into CASSPGRAGETQYF.

In this sample, this clonotype turned up many times. The rearrangement uses TRBV12-3 or TRBV12-4 and TRBJ2-1; D call uncertain. V was cut by 6 bases and J by 9 bases, with 21 bases left in between. The CDR3 spans 15 residues. Written as DNA, the CDR3 is TGTGCCAGCAGCGTGGTAAGGACCGCTCTCGCTGAGCAGTTCTTC. Translated: CASSVVRTALAEQFF.

Many counts were recorded for this clonotype. The chain employs TRBV20-1 and TRBJ2-2, with 7 bases aligning to TRBD1. V shed 0 bases and J 2 bases; nucleotides not matched to a gene: 6. CDR1 is DFQATT, CDR2 SNEGSKA, per germline (reference sequence). The CDR3 is 16 residues long. As DNA, the CDR3 is TGCAGTGCTAGAGATTTCCGACAGGGAAACACCGGGGAGCTGTTTTTT. It codes for CSARDFRQGNTGELFF.

At least ten counts were recorded for this clonotype. CDR3 in amino acids: CAISGPPGTGSSYNEQFF. CDR3 sequence (DNA): TGTGCCATCAGTGGCCCCCCCGGGACAGGTAGCTCCTACAATGAGCAGTTCTTC. The chain has TRBV10-3 and TRBJ2-1; 8 bases align to TRBD1. The CDR3 is 18 amino acids. V lost 4 bases, J lost 0 bases, and 11 bases stayed unmatched. Germline-derived CDR1 and CDR2 are ENHRY and SYGVKD.

This clonotype was observed a few times. V is TRBV3-1 and J is TRBJ2-7; TRBD2 agrees at 7 bases. V shed 0 bases, J shed 3 bases, and the junction held 2 bases outside the gene matches. Germline V gene data show CDR1 as LGHDT and CDR2 as YNNKEL (reference sequence). This CDR3 has 14 residues. The CDR3 sequence: CASSQDRDYYEQYF. In DNA, the CDR3 is TGTGCCAGCAGCCAAGATCGGGACTACTACGAGCAGTACTTC.

This clonotype was found a few times. The chain combines TRBV3-1 with TRBJ2-3; the D is unclear. This CDR3 is built from 17 residues. Germline CDR1 is LGHDT and CDR2 is YNNKEL (reference sequence). Between the trimmed V and J ends, which lost 4 bases and 3 bases, there was a span of 20 bases. CDR3 nucleotide sequence: TGTGCCAGCAGCCCCCCGTCGGCAATCGGAGAGACAGATACGCAGTATTTT. This encodes CASSPPSAIGETDTQYF.

This clonotype has just a few counts. V usage is TRBV5-4 and J usage is TRBJ2-1, with D unresolved. Looked up from germline, CDR1 is SGHNT and CDR2 is YYREEE (reference sequence). Trimming pared 2 bases from V and 9 bases from J, leaving 12 bases between. CDR3 length equals 13 residues. The DNA for the CDR3 is TGTGCCAGCAGCTTAACACCGGGTATTGAGCAGTTCTTC. Residues: CASSLTPGIEQFF.

Ten or more counts support this clonotype. The chain uses TRBV4-3 and TRBJ2-1, with D possibly TRBD2 on 6 matching bases. Germline V CDR1 and CDR2: LGHNA, YSLEER. This CDR3 has 15 amino acids. The germline V and J ends were trimmed by 4 bases and 3 bases, with 13 bases remaining between them. The CDR3 region is CASSPGRSGYNEQFF. The CDR3 DNA sequence: TGCGCCAGCAGCCCTGGGCGTAGCGGCTACAATGAGCAGTTCTTC.

This clonotype was picked up a small number of times. The chain carries TRBV18 and TRBJ1-6, with 10 bases matching TRBD1. Germline lookup yields CDR1 KGHSH and CDR2 LQKENI. V lost 3 bases and J lost 4; bases outside the gene matches: 9. The CDR3 consists of 18 residues. In DNA, the CDR3 is TGTGCCAGCTCACCCAATCCGGGACAGGGGAAATATAATTCACCCCTCCACTTT. It is translated as CASSPNPGQGKYNSPLHF.

This clonotype occurred many times. This rearrangement joins TRBV6-5 to TRBJ2-1, with a weak D call TRBD2 (6 bases). Germline V gene sequence: CDR1 MNHEY, CDR2 SVGAGI. V was pared by 6 bases and J by 10 bases, with 13 bases between. The length of the CDR3 is 12 residues. Here the CDR3 DNA reads TGTGCCAGCAGGGAGGGTCCGGGAGAGCAGTTCTTC. It is translated as CASREGPGEQFF.

In its sample, this clonotype was seen a few times. V usage is TRBV20-1 and J usage is TRBJ2-2; 7 positions agree with TRBD2. There are 16 residues in the CDR3. Germline loops: CDR1 DFQATT, CDR2 SNEGSKA (reference sequence). V lost 0 bases to trimming and J lost 0 bases; unmatched junction nucleotides: 4. The DNA for the CDR3 is TGCAGTGCTAGAGATAGGGCGGGGGCGAACACCGGGGAGCTGTTTTTT. This translates into CSARDRAGANTGELFF.

This clonotype has a handful of counts. The rearrangement uses TRBV30 and TRBJ2-2, with 13 bases aligning to TRBD2. Germline CDR1 and CDR2: GTSNPN and SVGIG (reference sequence). J was trimmed by 5 bases and V by 2 bases; bases with no gene match: 5. The CDR3 has 16 amino acids. This CDR3 reads CAWSRLAGGLTGELFF. In DNA, the CDR3 is TGTGCCTGGAGTAGACTAGCGGGAGGTCTGACCGGGGAGCTGTTTTTT.

There are many counts of this clonotype. The CDR3 is CSARDGAVPYNEQFF. The CDR3 DNA reads as TGCAGTGCTAGAGATGGAGCTGTTCCCTACAATGAGCAGTTCTTC. The chain uses TRBV20-1 and TRBJ2-1; D is uncertain. This CDR3 has 15 amino acids. The V end was cut by 0 bases, the J end by 2 bases, with 11 bases between. Germline loops: CDR1 DFQATT, CDR2 SNEGSKA (reference sequence).

The genes are TRBV7-8 and TRBJ2-1, with 13 bases fitting TRBD2. This CDR3 region has 16 residues. The J segment lost 7 bases and the V segment lost 1 base, leaving 4 bases of the junction unmatched. Germline CDR1 SGHVS, CDR2 FQNEAQ. The CDR3 DNA reads TGTGCCAGCAGCTTAGACGGGACTAGCGGGACAAATGAGCAGTTCTTC. Amino acid sequence: CASSLDGTSGTNEQFF.

In this sample, this clonotype turned up a few times. The chain couples TRBV7-9 to TRBJ2-1; TRBD2 matches 14 bases. V lost 5 bases, J lost 7 bases, and 4 bases stayed unmatched. This CDR3 is 15 amino acids long. Germline assignment: CDR1 SEHNR and CDR2 FQNEAQ (reference sequence). CDR3 in amino acids: CASSETSGRENEQFF. DNA of the CDR3: TGTGCCAGCAGCGAGACTAGCGGGAGGGAGAATGAGCAGTTCTTC.